The 17 T cell receptor beta chains listed next were all sequenced from one sample in a study of blood T cell repertoires in COVID-19 (TCRdb year 2020). Library preparation was by the immunoSEQ multiplex PCR assay. Not all clones reach the TCRdb copy of this immuneACCESS table, which keeps in-frame sequences only. Checked studies attribute under half of the gap to unresolved V genes and leave the rest unexplained. This sample is represented by approximately 230,000 clones; roughly 88% of them were singletons. Under 1.5% of the sample lies in the top ten. The specimen sequenced was peripheral blood. These receptors all come from an elderly man with acute or convalescent COVID-19.

Of note for this clone: The CDR3 carries no conserved terminal phenylalanine or tryptophan, so it likely arises from a read error. The limits of the CDR3 on the DNA are not certain, so only TCRdb's listed CDR3 is given. The rearrangement links TRBV28 to TRBJ1-1; the table names TRBD1, a call not compared with the DNA. In germline, CDR1 is MDHEN, CDR2 SYDVKM. Inclusive of both ends, the CDR3 amounts to 12 amino acids. This CDR3 is CASSFSDRELIL.

The chain is built from TRBV5-8 and TRBJ2-7; TRBD1 matches 7 bases. The CDR3 consists of 15 residues. Germline values: CDR1 SGHTS, CDR2 YDEGEE. The junction had 4 bases not matched to a gene; V was cut back by 1 base and J by 0 bases. The DNA of the CDR3 is TGTGCCAGCAGCTTGTACAGGACAGGCTCCTACGAGCAGTACTTC. Translated, it gives CASSLYRTGSYEQYF.

This chain uses TRBV5-1 with TRBJ1-6; unclear D gene. V was cut by 0 bases and J by 5 bases, with 9 bases left in between. The CDR3 sequence is 15 residues long. Germline-derived CDR1 and CDR2 are SGHRS and YFSETQ. For the CDR3, the DNA is TGCGCCAGCAGCTTGGGTCCCGTAAATAATTCACCCCTCCACTTT. Translated, it gives CASSLGPVNNSPLHF.

The genes are TRBV11-3 and TRBJ2-3; 8 nucleotides match TRBD2. V lost 5 bases, J lost 0 bases, and 7 bases stayed unmatched. The CDR3 runs to 16 residues. Germline V CDR1 and CDR2: SGHNT, YENEEA. The CDR3 here is CASSPRGGASTDTQYF. As DNA, the CDR3 is TGTGCCAGCAGCCCCCGGGGGGGCGCGAGCACAGATACGCAGTATTTT.

The V and J genes are TRBV6-5 and TRBJ2-7, with D maybe TRBD2 (5 bases). CDR3 length equals 13 residues. Trimming left V 4 bases short and J 2 bases short, with 9 bases between. Germline V CDR1 and CDR2: MNHEY, SVGAGI. The CDR3 protein is CASSSPGTYEQYF. Here the CDR3 DNA reads TGTGCCAGCAGTTCTCCGGGAACCTACGAGCAGTACTTC.

The chain is built from TRBV5-1 and TRBJ1-1; a weak D match, TRBD1 (6 bases). The CDR3 extends over 14 amino acids. The ends were cut back, 1 base at V and 1 base at J, with 8 bases in the middle. Germline V lookup: CDR1 SGHRS, CDR2 YFSETQ. The CDR3: CASSLRTENTEAFF. The CDR3 DNA sequence: TGCGCCAGCAGCTTGAGGACAGAGAACACTGAAGCTTTCTTT.

V is TRBV4-2 and J is TRBJ1-6; 7 bases line up with TRBD1. The CDR3 has 16 residues. Per the germline V gene, CDR1 is LGHNA and CDR2 is YNFKEQ. Trimming cost V 0 bases and J 8 bases; bases outside gene matches: 7. Here the CDR3 reads CASSQEHGQVDSPLHF. The CDR3, as DNA: TGTGCCAGCAGCCAAGAACACGGACAGGTTGATTCACCCCTCCACTTT.

The genes are TRBV7-9 and TRBJ1-2, with 8 bases lining up with TRBD1. Germline V gives CDR1 SEHNR, CDR2 FQNEAQ (reference sequence). J lost 4 bases, V lost 5 bases, and 6 bases had no gene match. CDR3 size: 14 residues. CDR3 sequence: CASSDRDRLYGYTF. Written as DNA, the CDR3 is TGTGCCAGCAGCGACAGGGACAGGCTCTATGGCTACACCTTC.

The rearrangement links TRBV5-8 to TRBJ2-1, with a tentative D call TRBD1 (6 bases). This CDR3 region has 13 residues. Germline CDR1 is SGHTS and CDR2 is YDEGEE. Deletions cut 2 bases from V and 4 bases from J, with 7 bases between. CDR3 in amino acids: CASSLGQYNEQFF. The CDR3 DNA follows: TGTGCCAGCAGCTTAGGACAGTACAATGAGCAGTTCTTC.

The chain joins TRBV7-3 to TRBJ1-2, with 8 bases matching TRBD1. V lost 2 bases, J lost 3 bases, and 8 bases stayed unmatched. The germline gives CDR1 SGHTA, CDR2 FQGTGA. The CDR3 runs 16 residues. The CDR3 reads CASSLEGTGGYYGYTF. The CDR3 bases are TGTGCCAGCAGCTTAGAAGGGACAGGAGGATACTATGGCTACACCTTC. The variable domain in full, with the rest retrieved from reference TRBV7-3 and TRBJ1-2, is GAGVSQTPSNKVTEKGKYVELRCDPISGHTALYWYRQSLGQGPEFLIYFQGTGAADDSGLPNDRFFAVRPEGSVSTLKIQRTERGDSAVYLCASSLEGTGGYYGYTFGSGTRLTVV.

The rearrangement joins TRBV18 to TRBJ1-5; 7 bases align to TRBD1. The CDR3 runs 13 residues. Trimming cost V 4 bases and J 8 bases; bases outside gene matches: 5. Germline V gene data show CDR1 as KGHSH and CDR2 as LQKENI. CDR3 coding DNA: TGTGCCAGCTCACTAGGACAGGAGGAGCCCCAGCATTTT. This codes for CASSLGQEEPQHF.

The table lists this clone with a count of one. V is TRBV29-1 and J is TRBJ2-3; D call uncertain. The CDR3 consists of 11 residues. Germline V gene sequence: CDR1 SQVTM, CDR2 ANQGSEA. V was shortened by 4 bases and J by 7 bases, with 9 bases between the two germline ends. The DNA of the CDR3 is TGCAGCGTTGGCGGATCGAATACGCAGTATTTT. Its translation is CSVGGSNTQYF.

This clone was detected only once. The genes are TRBV4-3 and TRBJ1-1, with unresolved D. Germline CDR1 LGHNA, CDR2 YSLEER. The CDR3 contains 13 residues. V dropped 4 bases and J dropped 9 bases, with 15 bases sitting between them. Here the CDR3 reads CASSRYPGEKAFF. The CDR3 region has the DNA TGCGCCAGCAGCCGATACCCCGGGGAGAAAGCTTTCTTT.

This chain uses TRBV6-2 or TRBV6-3 with TRBJ1-5, with D possibly matching TRBD1 (6 bases). Trimming took off 4 bases at V and 0 bases at J, with 13 bases between the two ends. The CDR3 is 16 amino acids. Germline CDR1 is MNHEY and CDR2 is SVGEGT. CDR3 sequence: CASSSDRQNSNQPQHF. The CDR3 nucleotides read TGTGCCAGCAGTTCCGACAGGCAGAATAGCAATCAGCCCCAGCATTTT.

V and J are TRBV2 and TRBJ1-1; tentatively, D is TRBD1 (5 bases). Germline V lookup: CDR1 SNHLY, CDR2 FYNNEI. This CDR3 has 15 residues. V was cut by 6 bases and J by 5 bases, with 19 bases left in between. CDR3 sequence (DNA): TGTGCCAGCAGGAAAGGGGAACAGCCAAGGACTGAAGCTTTCTTT. Amino acid sequence: CASRKGEQPRTEAFF.

This chain links TRBV7-2 with TRBJ1-5; D might be TRBD1 (6 bases). The CDR3 is made up of 14 amino acids. Per germline, CDR1 SGHTA and CDR2 FQGNSA. V was clipped by 5 bases and J by 4 bases, with 12 bases between them. The CDR3 protein is CASSRYRENQPQHF. CDR3 DNA sequence: TGTGCCAGCAGCCGGTACAGGGAAAATCAGCCCCAGCATTTT.

The chain employs TRBV15 and TRBJ2-7, with 7 bases lining up with TRBD1. The CDR3 spans 14 residues. CDR1 is LNHNV and CDR2 is YYDKDF in the germline V gene (reference sequence). V was clipped by 5 bases and J by 2 bases; unmatched bases: 6. CDR3 nucleotides: TGTGCCACCAGCGCCAGACAGGGTACCTACGAGCAGTACTTC. Its translation is CATSARQGTYEQYF.